The rows below give T cell receptor beta chains drawn from one sample of a study of blood T cell repertoires in COVID-19. Data came from immunoSEQ multiplex PCR; TCRdb stores just in-frame clones and leaves some out. Among some 670,000 clones listed, 85% to 90% were seen once. Specimen: peripheral blood. All receptors come from a woman under 30 with acute or convalescent COVID-19. Both conserved end residues are part of each CDR3. D genes are given only for firm matches. Expanded clones are given a class, and other clones once, few, many or no size at all.

d_call: TRBD1
clone_size: -
j_call: TRBJ1-1
v_call: TRBV5-4
cdr3_aa: CASTVRGFIAFF
cdr3_nt: TGTGCCAGCACCGTCAGGGGGTTCATAGCTTTCTTT

d_call: -
clone_size: -
j_call: TRBJ1-4
v_call: TRBV11-2
cdr3_aa: CASSLASSGGDEKLFF
cdr3_nt: TGTGCCAGCAGCTTAGCGTCGTCGGGGGGAGATGAAAAACTGTTTTTT

d_call: -
clone_size: once
j_call: TRBJ1-1
v_call: TRBV6-6
cdr3_aa: CASSFGEAEAFF
cdr3_nt: TGTGCCAGCAGTTTTGGTGAGGCTGAAGCTTTCTTT

d_call: -
clone_size: -
j_call: TRBJ1-2
v_call: TRBV30
cdr3_aa: CAWSEQGLNGYTF
cdr3_nt: TGTGCCTGGAGTGAACAGGGCTTGAATGGCTACACCTTC

d_call: TRBD1
clone_size: once
j_call: TRBJ1-3
v_call: TRBV29-1
cdr3_aa: CSVEDRGHGNTIYF
cdr3_nt: TGCAGCGTTGAAGACAGGGGGCATGGAAACACCATATATTTT

d_call: TRBD1
clone_size: -
j_call: TRBJ2-7
v_call: TRBV7-8
cdr3_aa: CASSLVAWDRSYEQYF
cdr3_nt: TGTGCCAGCAGCTTAGTGGCTTGGGACAGATCCTACGAGCAGTACTTC

d_call: TRBD1
clone_size: -
j_call: TRBJ1-2
v_call: TRBV30
cdr3_aa: CAYSRGRGVYTF
cdr3_nt: TGTGCCTACTCCAGGGGGCGCGGGGTCTACACCTTC

d_call: -
clone_size: -
j_call: TRBJ2-7
v_call: TRBV6-6
cdr3_aa: CASNKKLRYYEQYF
cdr3_nt: TGTGCCAGCAATAAAAAACTCAGGTACTACGAGCAGTACTTC

d_call: -
clone_size: -
j_call: TRBJ2-1
v_call: TRBV4-2
cdr3_aa: CASTPGQRSNDYNEQFF
cdr3_nt: TGTGCCAGCACTCCCGGACAGAGGTCGAATGACTACAATGAGCAGTTCTTC

d_call: TRBD1
clone_size: once
j_call: TRBJ1-2
v_call: TRBV30
cdr3_aa: CAISTGLRGGGYTF
cdr3_nt: TGTGCCATCTCGACAGGGCTCAGAGGAGGCGGCTACACCTTC

d_call: -
clone_size: -
j_call: TRBJ1-1
v_call: TRBV4-2
cdr3_aa: CASSQGSTATEAFF
cdr3_nt: TGTGCCAGCAGCCAAGGAAGCACAGCCACTGAAGCTTTCTTT

d_call: -
clone_size: -
j_call: TRBJ1-6
v_call: TRBV7-9
cdr3_aa: CASSLVRGSRNSPLHF
cdr3_nt: TGTGCCAGCAGCTTAGTCCGGGGATCGCGGAATTCACCCCTCCACTTT

d_call: TRBD2
clone_size: -
j_call: TRBJ2-5
v_call: TRBV19
cdr3_aa: CASTGGGLAEETQYF
cdr3_nt: TGTGCCAGTACCGGGGGAGGGCTAGCGGAAGAGACCCAGTACTTC

d_call: -
clone_size: -
j_call: TRBJ1-2
v_call: TRBV4-3
cdr3_aa: CASSRRTEVNYGYTF
cdr3_nt: TGCGCCAGCAGCCGGCGGACAGAAGTTAACTATGGCTACACCTTC

d_call: TRBD1
clone_size: -
j_call: TRBJ2-1
v_call: TRBV7-3
cdr3_aa: CASSLTGTGVYNEQFF
cdr3_nt: TGTGCCAGCAGCTTAACGGGGACAGGAGTATACAATGAGCAGTTCTTC

d_call: TRBD1
clone_size: -
j_call: TRBJ1-1
v_call: TRBV11-2
cdr3_aa: CASSFRGREAFF
cdr3_nt: TGTGCCAGCAGCTTCAGGGGGAGAGAAGCTTTCTTT

d_call: -
clone_size: -
j_call: TRBJ2-6
v_call: TRBV6-5
cdr3_aa: CACGRLSGANVLTF
cdr3_nt: TGTGCCTGCGGGCGCCTCTCTGGGGCCAACGTCCTGACTTTC

d_call: -
clone_size: -
j_call: TRBJ1-1
v_call: TRBV19
cdr3_aa: CATGSSEAFF
cdr3_nt: TGTGCCACCGGGTCCTCTGAAGCTTTCTTT

d_call: -
clone_size: -
j_call: TRBJ2-5
v_call: TRBV4-1
cdr3_aa: CASKQVNQETQYF
cdr3_nt: TGCGCCAGCAAACAGGTGAACCAAGAGACCCAGTACTTC

d_call: -
clone_size: once
j_call: TRBJ1-2
v_call: TRBV6-5
cdr3_aa: CASSRGGMEGYTF
cdr3_nt: TGTGCCAGCAGCCGGGGTGGAATGGAGGGCTACACCTTC

d_call: -
clone_size: -
j_call: TRBJ1-5
v_call: TRBV6-2/TRBV6-3
cdr3_aa: CASSEETLSNQPQHF
cdr3_nt: TGTGCCAGCAGCGAGGAGACTCTTAGCAATCAGCCCCAGCATTTT

d_call: TRBD2
clone_size: -
j_call: TRBJ2-2
v_call: TRBV7-2
cdr3_aa: CASIKPGLAGVTGELFF
cdr3_nt: TGTGCCAGCATCAAACCTGGCCTAGCGGGGGTGACCGGGGAGCTGTTTTTT

d_call: -
clone_size: -
j_call: TRBJ2-7
v_call: TRBV7-6
cdr3_aa: CASSLSGSPYEQYF
cdr3_nt: TGTGCCAGCAGCTTATCGGGGTCCCCCTACGAGCAGTACTTC

d_call: -
clone_size: -
j_call: TRBJ1-2
v_call: TRBV14
cdr3_aa: CASSQQTGYGYTF
cdr3_nt: TGTGCCAGCAGCCAACAGACGGGCTATGGCTACACCTTC

d_call: TRBD1
clone_size: once
j_call: TRBJ1-5
v_call: TRBV27
cdr3_aa: CASRLTPGGHQPQHF
cdr3_nt: TGTGCCAGCAGACTAACCCCAGGGGGGCATCAGCCCCAGCATTTT

d_call: -
clone_size: -
j_call: TRBJ2-3
v_call: TRBV30
cdr3_aa: CAWSDPSRGPTDTQYF
cdr3_nt: TGTGCCTGGAGTGACCCTTCGCGGGGACCCACAGATACGCAGTATTTT